Each of the 7 T cell receptor beta chains below was sequenced from the same sample in a study of blood T cell repertoires in COVID-19. TCRdb's table, derived via immunoSEQ multiplex PCR, lists solely in-frame clones and lacks some. The table includes 100,000 to 120,000 clones, about 88% detected once. Input material: peripheral blood. These receptors were taken from a woman aged 70-85 years who had recovered from COVID-19.

This clone appeared once. The genes are TRBV28 and TRBJ1-2, with D tentatively TRBD1 (5 bases). The V gene lost 6 bases and the J gene lost 6 bases, with 20 bases spanning the gap. The CDR3 extends over 15 amino acids. Germline V gene sequence: CDR1 MDHEN, CDR2 SYDVKM. The CDR3, as DNA: TGTGCCAGCAGCATGCCCCCCGGGAGGGGTGATGGCTACACCTTC. Encoded protein: CASSMPPGRGDGYTF.

This chain connects TRBV7-9 to TRBJ2-7; 8 bases map to TRBD2. After removal of 4 bases from V and 6 bases from J, the junction contained 5 bases not matched to a gene. The V gene's germline CDR1 is SEHNR and CDR2 FQNEAQ (reference sequence). The CDR3 runs to 13 residues. Here the CDR3 reads CASSSLAGGEQYF. The DNA for the CDR3 is TGTGCCAGCAGCTCCCTAGCGGGCGGCGAGCAGTACTTC.

The chain couples TRBV11-2 to TRBJ1-2, with D possibly matching TRBD1 (5 bases). Trimming took off 1 base at V and 4 bases at J, with 16 bases between the two ends. Germline CDR1 is SGHAT and CDR2 is FQNNGV. This CDR3 spans 16 amino acids. The CDR3 loop reads CASSLGRTSATYGYTF. CDR3 bases: TGTGCCAGCAGCTTAGGTCGGACATCTGCAACCTATGGCTACACCTTC.

This clone is a singleton in its sample. V is TRBV10-3 and J is TRBJ1-4, with 7 bases lining up with TRBD1. Looked up from germline, CDR1 is ENHRY and CDR2 is SYGVKD. This CDR3 spans 13 amino acids. V dropped 4 bases and J dropped 6; count of bases not matched to a gene: 2. The CDR3, as DNA: TGTGCCATCAGTGCAGGGGGGTATGAAAAACTGTTTTTT. Protein sequence: CAISAGGYEKLFF.

CDR3 in amino acids: CASSLSTVSYEQYF. CDR3 DNA sequence: TGTGCCAGCAGTTTATCGACAGTCTCCTACGAGCAGTACTTC. The V call is TRBV27, the J call TRBJ2-7; the D gene is possibly TRBD1 (5 bases). This CDR3 region has 14 residues. Trimming cost V 0 bases and J 0 bases, with 6 bases left between them. Germline CDR1 is MNHEY and CDR2 is SMNVEV (reference sequence).

V gene TRBV2 combines with J gene TRBJ1-5; unclear D gene. Germline assignment: CDR1 SNHLY and CDR2 FYNNEI. Trimming took 2 bases from V and 2 from J, leaving 10 bases between them. The CDR3 totals 15 residues. CDR3 in DNA: TGTGCCAGCAGTGAACACGGGGTCCGCAATCAGCCCCAGCATTTT. Protein sequence: CASSEHGVRNQPQHF.

V is TRBV5-6 and J is TRBJ2-4; maybe TRBD2 (6 bases). Trimming shortened V by 3 bases and J by 0 bases, and 16 bases separated the two germline ends. Germline CDR1 SGHDT, CDR2 YYEEEE. This CDR3 has 17 amino acids. CDR3 DNA sequence: TGTGCCAGCAGCTGGGCCGCCACCGGGGGAGCCAAAAACATTCAGTACTTC. The encoded protein is CASSWAATGGAKNIQYF.